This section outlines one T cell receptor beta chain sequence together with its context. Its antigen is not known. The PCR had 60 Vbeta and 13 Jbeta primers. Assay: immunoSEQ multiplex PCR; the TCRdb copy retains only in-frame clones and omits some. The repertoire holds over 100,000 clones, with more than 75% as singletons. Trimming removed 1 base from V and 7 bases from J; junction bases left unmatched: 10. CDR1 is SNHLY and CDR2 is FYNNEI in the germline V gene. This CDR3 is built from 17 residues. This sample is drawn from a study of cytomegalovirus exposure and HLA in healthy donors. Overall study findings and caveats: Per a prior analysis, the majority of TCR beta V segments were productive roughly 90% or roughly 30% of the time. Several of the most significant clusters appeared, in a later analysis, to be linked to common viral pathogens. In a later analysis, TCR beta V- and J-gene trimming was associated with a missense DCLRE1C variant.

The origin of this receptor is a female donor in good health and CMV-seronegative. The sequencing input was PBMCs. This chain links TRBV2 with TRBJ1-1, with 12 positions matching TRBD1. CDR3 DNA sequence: TGTGCCAGCAGTGAAGAGGGACAGGGGGCGCCCAGTGGTGAAGCTTTCTTT. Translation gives CASSEEGQGAPSGEAFF.